This note documents a single T cell receptor (beta chain) sequence. Its antigen remains unidentified. TCRdb reprocessed the reads via MiXCR and lists one record per CDR3 protein. The table lists a few hundred thousand distinct CDR3 sequences, just under 40% of them singletons. These data are taken from a study of T cell repertoires in cytomegalovirus infection. Study conclusions and caveats: What dominated the ex vivo response were HLA-C-restricted CMV-specific TCR beta clonotypes.

This CDR3 comprises 10 residues. V was cut by 10 bases and J by 5 bases, with 8 bases left in between. Germline values: CDR1 MGHDK, CDR2 SYGVNS. V is TRBV25-1 and J is TRBJ2-5; D not resolved. This specimen was cultured PBMCs, taken from culture after CMV antigen stimulation. The sequence derives from a human donor in good health (CMV status not recorded). Some clones in this sample may be carry-over from other donors' samples. The CDR3 DNA is TGTGCCACTACTGGGGAGACCCAGTACTTC. It specifies CATTGETQYF.